The present TCR beta chain was sequenced within a study of T cell responses to AZD1222 COVID-19 vaccine. As for the study in general: Both about-4-week and about-12-week second-dose recipients were combined.

Findings and limits, study-wide: Repertoire sampling happened only post peak T cell response. Regions 160-218 and 743-854 dominated among vaccine-associated CD4 TCRs spanning spike. White British ancestry dominated among donors, who included more females, and clonal diversity was possibly underestimated.

TCRdb keeps only in-frame clones here, not all; method: immunoSEQ multiplex PCR. The table lists more than 85,000 clones, 81% of them singletons. The V end was cut by 4 bases, the J end by 7 bases, with 8 bases between. The CDR3 totals 11 residues. To note about this clone: The antigen remains unidentified.

This sample comprised peripheral blood, obtained on day 0 of AZD1222 vaccination. This receptor was obtained from an adult in good health. The chain uses TRBV12-3 or TRBV12-4 and TRBJ2-7; D is unresolved. CDR3 DNA sequence: TGTGCCAGCAGTTCGCACCAAGAGCAGTACTTC. As protein: CASSSHQEQYF.